The entry that follows covers one TCR beta chain sequence. These data come from a study of Ad26.COV2.S vaccination and SARS-CoV-2 variants. At the level of the study: Intramuscular Ad26.COV2.S at 5x10^10 or 1x10^11 viral particles.

Clones were sequenced by immunoSEQ multiplex PCR, and TCRdb holds only the in-frame ones, with some missing. The table includes approximately 240,000 clones, more than 75% detected once. As for treatment: over 15 received Ad26.COV2.S at low or high dose, single or two shots; 5 received placebo; per-sample allocation not given. The samples were gathered on day 63 after the first injection of vaccine or placebo. Sequenced here: peripheral blood, sampled in a trial of Ad26.COV2.S vaccine versus placebo. This sequence originates from a person aged 18-65 years who received the Ad26.COV2.S COVID-19 vaccine or a placebo.

The DNA of the CDR3 is TGTGCCAGCAGCTTATGGCCCCTCGACGAGCAGTACTTC. Protein sequence: CASSLWPLDEQYF. This chain joins TRBV7-2 and TRBJ2-7; D is unresolved. This CDR3 spans 13 amino acids. Germline CDR1 reads SGHTA; CDR2 reads FQGNSA. V lost 2 bases to trimming and J lost 5 bases, with 10 bases between them.